These 26 T cell receptor beta chains share one sample of origin, sequenced in a study of identical twins. TCRdb re-derived calls from the 5' RACE reads in MiXCR, one entry per CDR3 protein. The sample carries 700,000 or so distinct CDR3 sequences, approximately 9% recorded once. The same specimen was also included in a second study, on yellow fever vaccine responses in identical twins.

Sequencing used PBMCs. The receptors were gathered from a woman aged 18-29 years in good health.

This clonotype was seen ten or more times. The rearrangement uses TRBV27 and TRBJ2-3; 7 bases align to TRBD1. The CDR3 extends over 15 amino acids. Germline CDR1 MNHEY, CDR2 SMNVEV (reference sequence). With 5 bases clipped from V and 2 bases from J, the junction kept 7 bases outside the gene matches. CDR3 protein: CASSRPGQNTDTQYF. The CDR3 DNA is TGTGCCAGCAGTCGTCCGGGACAGAACACAGATACGCAGTATTTT.

This clonotype was picked up a small number of times. V and J are TRBV5-1 and TRBJ2-3, with 7 positions matching TRBD1. After removal of 0 bases from V and 0 bases from J, the junction contained 7 bases not matched to a gene. Germline values: CDR1 SGHRS, CDR2 YFSETQ. This CDR3 has 17 amino acids. DNA of the CDR3: TGCGCCAGCAGCTTGGAAACAGGGGCGCGAAGCACAGATACGCAGTATTTT. Protein: CASSLETGARSTDTQYF.

This clonotype was picked up one time. The CDR3 sequence is CAFSPSPGTSGRRVETQYF. In DNA, the CDR3 is TGTGCCTTCAGTCCCTCCCCGGGGACTAGCGGGAGAAGGGTAGAGACCCAGTACTTC. This sequence joins TRBV12-3 or TRBV12-4 and TRBJ2-5, with 14 bases fitting TRBD2. CDR3 length: 19 amino acids. Losses at the gene ends were 11 bases for V and 4 bases for J; bases not matched to a gene: 21.

This clonotype was detected ten times or more. The chain has TRBV7-9 and TRBJ2-7; 7 positions match TRBD1. This CDR3 is 14 amino acids long. V dropped 4 bases and J dropped 3; count of bases not matched to a gene: 6. CDR1 and CDR2 (germline): SEHNR, FQNEAQ (reference sequence). The CDR3 loop is CASSSGQLNYEQYF. CDR3 sequence (DNA): TGTGCCAGCAGCTCGGGACAGCTAAACTACGAGCAGTACTTC.

The chain uses TRBV6-5 and TRBJ2-3, with 8 nucleotides matching TRBD2. CDR3 length equals 17 residues. V shed 7 bases and J 0 bases; nucleotides not matched to a gene: 12. In germline, CDR1 is MNHEY, CDR2 SVGAGI. The CDR3 DNA is TGTGCCAGCAAGTTACGTCGCAGCGGGGGTAGCACAGATACGCAGTATTTT. Protein: CASKLRRSGGSTDTQYF.

This clonotype was seen many times. CDR3 amino acids: CSYRGPSYEQYF. The CDR3 nucleotides read TGCAGCTACAGGGGCCCTTCCTACGAGCAGTACTTC. This chain uses TRBV29-1 with TRBJ2-7; the match to TRBD1 covers 7 bases. This CDR3 spans 12 amino acids. Trimming took 8 bases from V and 1 from J; bases not matched to a gene: 5. Germline values: CDR1 SQVTM, CDR2 ANQGSEA.

The chain carries TRBV6-4 and TRBJ2-3; possible D gene TRBD2, 6 bases. With 6 bases removed from V and 3 bases from J, the gap between germline ends came to 19 bases. The CDR3 loop spans 16 amino acids. Germline V lookup: CDR1 MRHNA, CDR2 SNTAGT. As DNA, the CDR3 is TGTGCCAGCAGCCCCCCCGGGGCGGGGAGGACAGATACGCAGTATTTT. Translated, it gives CASSPPGAGRTDTQYF.

The chain couples TRBV20-1 to TRBJ2-7; 7 bases are a match to TRBD1. V shed 6 bases, J shed 5 bases, and the junction held 10 bases outside the gene matches. Germline-derived CDR1 and CDR2 are DFQATT and SNEGSKA (reference sequence). The CDR3 sequence is 13 residues long. CDR3: CSATRQGTDEQYF. Written as DNA, the CDR3 is TGCAGTGCGACACGACAGGGTACCGACGAGCAGTACTTC.

This clonotype has a handful of counts. This chain connects TRBV7-8 to TRBJ2-3; 10 bases map to TRBD1. The CDR3 loop spans 17 amino acids. The V gene's germline CDR1 is SGHVS and CDR2 FQNEAQ. Germline trimming cut 4 bases from V and 2 bases from J; bases unmatched to any gene: 9. CDR3 amino acids: CASSSSGGTGATDTQYF. For the CDR3, the DNA is TGTGCCAGCAGCTCCTCCGGAGGGACAGGGGCCACAGATACGCAGTATTTT.

This clonotype showed up many times. The chain is built from TRBV7-9 and TRBJ2-3; 9 positions agree with TRBD2. CDR1 and CDR2 from the germline V gene are SEHNR and FQNEAQ (reference sequence). J was trimmed by 2 bases and V by 1 base; bases with no gene match: 4. There are 16 residues in the CDR3. CDR3 protein: CASSLGLAGTTDTQYF. In DNA form, the CDR3 reads TGTGCCAGCAGCTTAGGCCTAGCGGGGACCACAGATACGCAGTATTTT.

This clonotype has more than one count but fewer than ten. The chain employs TRBV15 and TRBJ1-6; D call uncertain. CDR1 and CDR2 (germline): LNHNV, YYDKDF (reference sequence). Trimming removed 5 bases from V and 2 bases from J, with 10 bases in between. CDR3 length: 15 amino acids. The CDR3 spells CATSGDGPYNSPLHF. The DNA for the CDR3 is TGTGCCACCAGCGGCGACGGTCCCTATAATTCACCCCTCCACTTT.

V is TRBV30 and J is TRBJ2-7; D remains ambiguous. CDR3 length: 13 amino acids. Per the germline V gene, CDR1 is GTSNPN and CDR2 is SVGIG (reference sequence). V lost 0 bases to trimming and J lost 2 bases, with 8 bases between them. CDR3 nucleotides: TGTGCCTGGAGTGTCTCAGCAACCTACGAGCAGTACTTC. Residues: CAWSVSATYEQYF. The full variable domain, completed using reference TRBV30 and TRBJ2-7, is SQTIHQWPATLVQPVGSPLSLECTVEGTSNPNLYWYRQAAGRGLQLLFYSVGIGQISSEVPQNLSASRPQDRQFILSSKKLLLSDSGFYLCAWSVSATYEQYFGPGTRLTVT.

This clonotype came up many times. J is TRBJ2-5 and V is TRBV12-3 or TRBV12-4; either TRBD1 or TRBD2 may supply D (5 bases each). There are 13 residues in the CDR3. The ends were cut back, 7 bases at V and 4 bases at J, with 13 bases in the middle. The CDR3 sequence is CASMGRPGETQYF. As DNA, the CDR3 is TGTGCCAGCATGGGACGCCCGGGAGAGACCCAGTACTTC.

This clonotype turned up a few times. The chain is built from TRBV29-1 and TRBJ2-5; 10 bases match TRBD1. Unmatched junction bases numbered 12, after V lost 6 bases and J lost 5 bases. The CDR3 has 15 amino acids. CDR1 is SQVTM and CDR2 is ANQGSEA in the germline V gene. CDR3 DNA: TGCAGCGTGGAGATTGGGACAGGGGCTGGGGAGACCCAGTACTTC. This translates into CSVEIGTGAGETQYF. The variable domain in full, with the rest retrieved from reference TRBV29-1 and TRBJ2-5, is SAVISQKPSRDICQRGTSLTIQCQVDSQVTMMFWYRQQPGQSLTLIATANQGSEATYESGFVIDKFPISRPNLTFSTLTVSNMSPEDSSIYLCSVEIGTGAGETQYFGPGTRLLVL.

This clonotype was seen more than once but under ten times. The genes are TRBV6-2 or TRBV6-3 and TRBJ2-2, with D perhaps matching TRBD2 (6 bases). The CDR3 sequence is 14 residues long. CDR1 and CDR2 (germline): MNHEY, SVGEGT. V shed 7 bases and J shed 4 bases, with 13 bases lying between them. DNA of the CDR3: TGTGCCAGCACCCTTAACGGGGGCACCGGGGAGCTGTTTTTT. Protein sequence: CASTLNGGTGELFF.

This clonotype was seen a handful of times. The J gene is TRBJ1-4, the V gene TRBV5-1; D remains ambiguous. CDR1 SGHRS and CDR2 YFSETQ come from the germline V gene. The germline V and J ends were trimmed by 7 bases and 5 bases, with 18 bases remaining between them. The CDR3 length is 15 residues. DNA of the CDR3: TGCGCCAGCCGAATGGACGGCCTAGTGAATGAAAAACTGTTTTTT. It codes for CASRMDGLVNEKLFF.

This clonotype has just a few counts. The chain recombines TRBV5-5 with TRBJ2-7; D may be TRBD1 or TRBD2 (5 bases each). The V end was cut by 1 base, the J end by 3 bases, with 11 bases between. This CDR3 has 14 amino acids. From germline, CDR1 is SGHKS and CDR2 YYEKEE (reference sequence). CDR3 in amino acids: CASSLRGDDYEQYF. The CDR3 nucleotides read TGTGCCAGCAGCTTGCGAGGGGATGACTACGAGCAGTACTTC.

The V gene is TRBV28, the J gene TRBJ2-7, with D tentatively TRBD2 (7 bases). The germline V gene encodes CDR1 MDHEN and CDR2 SYDVKM. V was shortened by 2 bases and J by 2 bases, with 16 bases between the two germline ends. This CDR3 region has 16 residues. The CDR3 here is CASSLSAGALTYEQYF. The DNA of the CDR3 is TGTGCCAGCAGTTTAAGTGCGGGGGCTTTAACCTACGAGCAGTACTTC.

This clonotype occurred a few times. The chain has TRBV7-3 and TRBJ2-1; 10 bases agree with TRBD2. Trimming took 2 bases from V and 9 from J; bases not matched to a gene: 7. The CDR3 contains 15 residues. Germline lookup yields CDR1 SGHTA and CDR2 FQGTGA. CDR3 residues: CASSLSGSGGTEQFF. The CDR3, as DNA: TGTGCCAGCAGCTTATCGGGTAGCGGGGGGACTGAGCAGTTCTTC.

In this sample, this clonotype turned up a few times. V is TRBV5-1 and J is TRBJ2-2; D unclear. The germline CDR1 and CDR2 sequences are SGHRS and YFSETQ. This CDR3 comprises 15 residues. Trimming shortened V by 4 bases and J by 8 bases, and 18 bases separated the two germline ends. CDR3 in amino acids: CASSHPVGAFGELFF. Written as DNA, the CDR3 is TGCGCCAGCAGCCACCCTGTAGGAGCGTTTGGGGAGCTGTTTTTT.

This clonotype was found a few times. V is TRBV15 and J is TRBJ2-7; D may be TRBD2 (6 bases). Germline V gene data show CDR1 as LNHNV and CDR2 as YYDKDF (reference sequence). This CDR3 is built from 13 residues. Trimming shortened V by 0 bases and J by 7 bases, and 10 bases separated the two germline ends. The CDR3: CATSRDPGGEQYF. The DNA for the CDR3 is TGTGCCACCAGCAGAGATCCCGGGGGAGAGCAGTACTTC.

This clonotype occurred many times. The rearrangement uses TRBV5-1 and TRBJ1-2; weak D call: TRBD1 (5 bases). V lost 4 bases, J lost 0 bases, and 10 bases lay in between. The germline CDR1 and CDR2 sequences are SGHRS and YFSETQ. CDR3 length: 14 amino acids. For the CDR3, the DNA is TGCGCCAGCAGCGGGGACGGATCTAACTATGGCTACACCTTC. Translated, it gives CASSGDGSNYGYTF.

This clonotype was seen repeatedly, ten times or more. This rearrangement joins TRBV20-1 to TRBJ2-7; tentative D call: TRBD1 (6 bases). In germline, CDR1 is DFQATT, CDR2 SNEGSKA (reference sequence). V was clipped by 6 bases and J by 2 bases, with 11 bases between them. The CDR3 length is 12 residues. CDR3 in DNA: TGCAGTGCCCCCCGGGACACCTACGAGCAGTACTTC. It encodes CSAPRDTYEQYF.

V usage is TRBV12-3 or TRBV12-4 and J usage is TRBJ2-1; TRBD1 matches 7 bases. V was clipped by 7 bases and J by 2 bases; unmatched bases: 8. The CDR3 covers 15 residues. In DNA, the CDR3 is TGTGCCAGCACCTCCGAGACAGGGACCTACAATGAGCAGTTCTTC. Its translation is CASTSETGTYNEQFF.

This clonotype has a count of ten or more. The CDR3 coding sequence is TGCGCCAGCAGCCAAGTATTATTTCCCCCGGATGGCTACACCTTC. Protein: CASSQVLFPPDGYTF. The chain carries TRBV4-3 and TRBJ1-2; D remains ambiguous. This CDR3 is built from 15 residues. Deletions cut 1 base from V and 6 bases from J, with 15 bases between. Germline assignment: CDR1 LGHNA and CDR2 YSLEER.

This clonotype was recorded many times. The V call is TRBV3-1, the J call TRBJ2-5; D could derive from TRBD1 or TRBD2 (5 bases each). The CDR3 totals 15 residues. Germline loops: CDR1 LGHDT, CDR2 YNNKEL (reference sequence). Trimming took 1 base from V and 1 from J, leaving 10 bases between them. CDR3 region: CASSQGWGTQETQYF. The CDR3, as DNA: TGTGCCAGCAGCCAAGGTTGGGGGACCCAAGAGACCCAGTACTTC.